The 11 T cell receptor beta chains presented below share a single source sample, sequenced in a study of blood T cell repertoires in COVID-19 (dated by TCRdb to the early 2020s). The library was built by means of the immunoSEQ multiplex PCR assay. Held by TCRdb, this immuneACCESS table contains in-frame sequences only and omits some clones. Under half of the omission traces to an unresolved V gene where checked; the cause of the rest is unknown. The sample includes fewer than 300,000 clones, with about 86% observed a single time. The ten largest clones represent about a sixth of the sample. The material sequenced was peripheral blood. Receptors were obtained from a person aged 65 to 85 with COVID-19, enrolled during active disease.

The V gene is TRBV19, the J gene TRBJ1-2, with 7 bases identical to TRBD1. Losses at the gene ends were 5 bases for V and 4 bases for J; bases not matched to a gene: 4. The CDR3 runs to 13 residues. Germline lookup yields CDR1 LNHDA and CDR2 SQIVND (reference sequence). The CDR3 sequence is CASSSRQGYGYTF. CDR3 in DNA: TGTGCCAGTAGTTCCCGACAGGGCTATGGCTACACCTTC.

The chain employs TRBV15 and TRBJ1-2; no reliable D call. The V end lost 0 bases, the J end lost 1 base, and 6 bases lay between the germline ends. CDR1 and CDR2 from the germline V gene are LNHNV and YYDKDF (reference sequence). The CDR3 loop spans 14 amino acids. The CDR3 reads CATSRDPLNYGYTF. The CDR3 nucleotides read TGTGCCACCAGCAGAGATCCCCTTAACTATGGCTACACCTTC.

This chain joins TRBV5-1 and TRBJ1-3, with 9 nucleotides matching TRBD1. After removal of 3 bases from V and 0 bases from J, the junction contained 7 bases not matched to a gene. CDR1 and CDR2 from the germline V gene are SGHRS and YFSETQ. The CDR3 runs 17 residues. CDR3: CASSWTGTGLSGNTIYF. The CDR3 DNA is TGCGCCAGCAGCTGGACCGGGACAGGGCTCTCTGGAAACACCATATATTTT.

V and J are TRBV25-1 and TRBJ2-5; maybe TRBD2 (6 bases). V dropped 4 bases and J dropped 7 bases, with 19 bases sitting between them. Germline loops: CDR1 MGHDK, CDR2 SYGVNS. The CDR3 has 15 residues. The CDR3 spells CASSGWGVRRGTQYF. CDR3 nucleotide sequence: TGTGCCAGCAGTGGCTGGGGGGTCCGGAGGGGGACCCAGTACTTC.

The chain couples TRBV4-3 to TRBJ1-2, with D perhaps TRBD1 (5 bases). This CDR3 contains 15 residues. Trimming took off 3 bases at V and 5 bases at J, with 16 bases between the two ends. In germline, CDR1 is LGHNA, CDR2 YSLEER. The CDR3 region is CASSQEQASGYGYTF. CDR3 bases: TGCGCCAGCAGCCAGGAACAGGCCTCAGGGTATGGCTACACCTTC.

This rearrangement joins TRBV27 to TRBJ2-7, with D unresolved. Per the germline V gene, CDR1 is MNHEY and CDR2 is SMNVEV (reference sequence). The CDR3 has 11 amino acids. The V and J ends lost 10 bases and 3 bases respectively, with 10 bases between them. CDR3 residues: CATRHFYEQYF. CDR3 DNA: TGTGCCACCCGACATTTCTACGAGCAGTACTTC.

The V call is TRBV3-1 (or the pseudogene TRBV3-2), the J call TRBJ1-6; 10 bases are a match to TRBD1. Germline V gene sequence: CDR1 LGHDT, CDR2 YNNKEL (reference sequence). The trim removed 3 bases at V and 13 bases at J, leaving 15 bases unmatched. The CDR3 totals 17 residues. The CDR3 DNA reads TGTGCCAGCAGCCAGTCGTGGAAGGACAGGGGGTTCCTGCCCCTCCACTTT. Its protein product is CASSQSWKDRGFLPLHF.

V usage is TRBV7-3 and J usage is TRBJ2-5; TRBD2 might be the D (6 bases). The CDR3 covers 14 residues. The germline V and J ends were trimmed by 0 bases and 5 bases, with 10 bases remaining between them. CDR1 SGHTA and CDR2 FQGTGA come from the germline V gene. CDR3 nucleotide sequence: TGTGCCAGCAGCTTAACTCGGGGGATCGAGACCCAGTACTTC. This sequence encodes CASSLTRGIETQYF.

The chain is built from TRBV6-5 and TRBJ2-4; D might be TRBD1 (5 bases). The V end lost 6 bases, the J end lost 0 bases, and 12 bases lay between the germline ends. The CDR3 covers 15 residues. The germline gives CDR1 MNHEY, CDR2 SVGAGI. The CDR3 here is CASSPVGLAKNIQYF. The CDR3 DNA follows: TGTGCCAGCAGCCCCGTGGGGCTAGCCAAAAACATTCAGTACTTC.

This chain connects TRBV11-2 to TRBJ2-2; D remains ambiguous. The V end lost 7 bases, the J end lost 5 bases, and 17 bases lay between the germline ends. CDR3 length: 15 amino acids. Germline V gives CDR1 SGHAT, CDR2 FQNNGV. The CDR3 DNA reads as TGTGCCAGCACCTTTCTAAGGAGCCCTACCGGGGAGCTGTTTTTT. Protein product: CASTFLRSPTGELFF.

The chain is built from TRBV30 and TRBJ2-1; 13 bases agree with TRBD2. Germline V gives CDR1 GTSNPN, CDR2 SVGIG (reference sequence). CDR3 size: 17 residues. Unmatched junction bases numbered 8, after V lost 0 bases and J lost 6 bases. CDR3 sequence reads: CAWSVTSGRPRSNEQFF. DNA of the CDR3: TGTGCCTGGAGTGTGACTAGCGGGAGGCCCCGGTCCAATGAGCAGTTCTTC.